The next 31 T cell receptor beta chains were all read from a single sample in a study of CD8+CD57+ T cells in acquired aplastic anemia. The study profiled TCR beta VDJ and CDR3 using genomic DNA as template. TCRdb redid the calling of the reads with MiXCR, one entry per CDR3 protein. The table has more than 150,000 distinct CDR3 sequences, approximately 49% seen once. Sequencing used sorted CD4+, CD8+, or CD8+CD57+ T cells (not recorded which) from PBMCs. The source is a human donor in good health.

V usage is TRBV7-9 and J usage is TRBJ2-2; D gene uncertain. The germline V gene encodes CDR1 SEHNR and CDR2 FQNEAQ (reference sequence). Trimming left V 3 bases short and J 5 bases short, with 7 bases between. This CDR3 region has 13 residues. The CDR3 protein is CASSLGMTGELFF. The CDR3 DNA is TGTGCCAGCAGCTTGGGTATGACCGGGGAGCTGTTTTTT.

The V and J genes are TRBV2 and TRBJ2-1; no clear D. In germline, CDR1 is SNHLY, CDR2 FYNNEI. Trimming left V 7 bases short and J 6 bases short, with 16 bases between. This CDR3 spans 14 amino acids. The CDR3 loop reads CASTKGVVGNEQFF. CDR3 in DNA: TGTGCCAGCACCAAGGGCGTGGTGGGCAATGAGCAGTTCTTC.

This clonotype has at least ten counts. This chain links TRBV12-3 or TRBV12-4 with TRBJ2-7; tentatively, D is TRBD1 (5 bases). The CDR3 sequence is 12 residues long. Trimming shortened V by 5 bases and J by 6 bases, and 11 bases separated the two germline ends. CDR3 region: CASSLTVTEQYF. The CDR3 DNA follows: TGTGCCAGCAGTCTGACAGTAACCGAGCAGTACTTC.

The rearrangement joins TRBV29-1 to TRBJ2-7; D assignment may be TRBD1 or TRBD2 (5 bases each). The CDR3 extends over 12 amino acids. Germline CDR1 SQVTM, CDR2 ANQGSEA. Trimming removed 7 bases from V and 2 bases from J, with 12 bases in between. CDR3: CSGWDPPYEQYF. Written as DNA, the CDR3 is TGCAGCGGATGGGACCCACCCTACGAGCAGTACTTC.

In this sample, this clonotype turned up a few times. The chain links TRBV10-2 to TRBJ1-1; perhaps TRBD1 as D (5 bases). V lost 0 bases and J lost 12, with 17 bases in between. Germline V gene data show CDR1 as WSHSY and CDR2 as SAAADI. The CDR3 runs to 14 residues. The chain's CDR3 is CASSESNGQPVTFF. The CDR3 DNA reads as TGCGCCAGCAGTGAGTCGAATGGACAACCGGTTACTTTCTTT.

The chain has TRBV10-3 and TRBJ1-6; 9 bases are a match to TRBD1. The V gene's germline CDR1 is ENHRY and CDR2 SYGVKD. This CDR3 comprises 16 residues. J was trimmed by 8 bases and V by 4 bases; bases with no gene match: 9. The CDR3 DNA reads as TGTGCCATCAGTGGACTAGGGACAGGGAAGGATTCACCCCTCCACTTT. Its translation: CAISGLGTGKDSPLHF.

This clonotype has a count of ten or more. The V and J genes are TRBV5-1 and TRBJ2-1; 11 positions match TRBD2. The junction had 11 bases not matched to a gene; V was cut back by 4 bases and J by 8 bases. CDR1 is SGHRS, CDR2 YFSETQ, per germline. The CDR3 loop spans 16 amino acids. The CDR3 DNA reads TGCGCCAGCAGCGCCGAACTAGCGGGAGCAGCGGATGAGCAGTTCTTC. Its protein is CASSAELAGAADEQFF. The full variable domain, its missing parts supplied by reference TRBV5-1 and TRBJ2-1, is KAGVTQTPRYLIKTRGQQVTLSCSPISGHRSVSWYQQTPGQGLQFLFEYFSETQRNKGNFPGRFSGRQFSNSRSEMNVSTLELGDSALYLCASSAELAGAADEQFFGPGTRLTVL.

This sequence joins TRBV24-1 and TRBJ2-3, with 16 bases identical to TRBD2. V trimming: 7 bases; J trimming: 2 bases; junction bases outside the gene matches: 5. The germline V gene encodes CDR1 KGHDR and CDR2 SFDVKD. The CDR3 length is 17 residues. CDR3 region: CATRQGTSGRDTDTQYF. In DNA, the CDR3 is TGTGCCACCAGGCAAGGGACTAGCGGGAGGGACACAGATACGCAGTATTTT.

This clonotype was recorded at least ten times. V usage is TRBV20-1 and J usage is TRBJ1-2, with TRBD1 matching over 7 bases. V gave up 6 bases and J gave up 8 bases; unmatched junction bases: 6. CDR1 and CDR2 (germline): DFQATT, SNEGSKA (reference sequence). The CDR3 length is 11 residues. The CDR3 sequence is CSAIQGTGYTF. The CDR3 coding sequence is TGCAGTGCGATACAGGGGACGGGCTACACCTTC.

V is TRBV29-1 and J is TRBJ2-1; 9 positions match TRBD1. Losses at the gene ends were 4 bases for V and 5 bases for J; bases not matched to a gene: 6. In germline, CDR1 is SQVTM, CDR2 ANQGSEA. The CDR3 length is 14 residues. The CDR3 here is CSVGIGTGHNEQFF. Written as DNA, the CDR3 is TGCAGCGTTGGGATCGGGACAGGGCACAATGAGCAGTTCTTC.

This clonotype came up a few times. The CDR3 nucleotides read TGTGCCAGCAGCTTAGGGAAGGGGGCATGGTCACCCCTCCACTTT. It yields the protein CASSLGKGAWSPLHF. The chain uses TRBV7-9 and TRBJ1-6, with 7 bases aligning to TRBD1. CDR1 and CDR2 from the germline V gene are SEHNR and FQNEAQ (reference sequence). CDR3 length equals 15 residues. V was pared by 1 base and J by 10 bases, with 7 bases of the junction left unmatched.

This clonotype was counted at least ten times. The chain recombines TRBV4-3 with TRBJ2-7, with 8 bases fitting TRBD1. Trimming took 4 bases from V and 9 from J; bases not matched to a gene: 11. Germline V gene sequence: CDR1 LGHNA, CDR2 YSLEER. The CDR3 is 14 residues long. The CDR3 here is CASSPSGTGVRQYF. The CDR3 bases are TGCGCCAGCAGCCCTTCCGGGACAGGTGTAAGGCAGTACTTC.

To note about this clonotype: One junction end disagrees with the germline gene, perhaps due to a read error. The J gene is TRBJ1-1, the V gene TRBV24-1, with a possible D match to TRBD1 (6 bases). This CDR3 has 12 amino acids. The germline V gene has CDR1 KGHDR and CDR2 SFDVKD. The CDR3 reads CATSDFTGQAFF. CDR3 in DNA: TGTGCCACAAGTGATTTTACAGGGCAAGCTTTCTTT.

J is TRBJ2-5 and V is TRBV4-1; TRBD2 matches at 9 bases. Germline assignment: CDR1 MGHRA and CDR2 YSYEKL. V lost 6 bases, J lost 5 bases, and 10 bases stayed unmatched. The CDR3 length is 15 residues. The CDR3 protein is CASRASGIVAETQYF. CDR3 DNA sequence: TGCGCCAGCAGAGCTAGCGGGATTGTCGCGGAGACCCAGTACTTC.

CDR3 loop: CASSDLAGVRYEQYF. The CDR3 region has the DNA TGTGCCAGCAGCGATCTAGCGGGAGTTCGTTACGAGCAGTACTTC. This chain links TRBV5-5 with TRBJ2-7; 10 bases map to TRBD2. The CDR3 length is 15 residues. CDR1 and CDR2 (germline): SGHKS, YYEKEE (reference sequence). Germline trimming cut 4 bases from V and 4 bases from J; bases unmatched to any gene: 8.

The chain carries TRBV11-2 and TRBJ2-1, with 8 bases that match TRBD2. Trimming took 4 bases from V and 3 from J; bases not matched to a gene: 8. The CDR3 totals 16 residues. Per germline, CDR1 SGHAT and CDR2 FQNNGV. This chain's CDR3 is CASSSRAGAHYNEQFF. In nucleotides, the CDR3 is TGTGCCAGCAGCTCGAGAGCGGGGGCTCACTACAATGAGCAGTTCTTC.

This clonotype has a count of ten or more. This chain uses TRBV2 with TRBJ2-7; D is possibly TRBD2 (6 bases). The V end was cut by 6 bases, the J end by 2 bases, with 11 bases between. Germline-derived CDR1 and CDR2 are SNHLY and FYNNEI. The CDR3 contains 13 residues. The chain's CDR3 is CASRGDLTYEQYF. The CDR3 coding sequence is TGTGCCAGCAGGGGGGACTTAACCTACGAGCAGTACTTC.

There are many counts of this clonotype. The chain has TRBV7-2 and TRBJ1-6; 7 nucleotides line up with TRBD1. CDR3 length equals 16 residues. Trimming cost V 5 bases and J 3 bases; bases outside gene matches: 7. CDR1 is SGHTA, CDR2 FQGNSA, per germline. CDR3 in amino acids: CASSLQGSNYNSPLHF. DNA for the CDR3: TGTGCCAGCAGCCTACAGGGGTCCAACTATAATTCACCCCTCCACTTT. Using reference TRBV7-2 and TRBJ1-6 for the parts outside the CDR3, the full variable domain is GAGVSQSPSNKVTEKGKDVELRCDPISGHTALYWYRQSLGQGLEFLIYFQGNSAPDKSGLPSDRFSAERTGGSVSTLTIQRTQQEDSAVYLCASSLQGSNYNSPLHFGNGTRLTVT.

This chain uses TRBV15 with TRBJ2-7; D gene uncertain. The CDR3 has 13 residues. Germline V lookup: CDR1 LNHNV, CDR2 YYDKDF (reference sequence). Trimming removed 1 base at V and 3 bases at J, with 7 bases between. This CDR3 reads CATSRAINYEQYF. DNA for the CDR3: TGTGCCACCAGCAGAGCCATTAACTACGAGCAGTACTTC.

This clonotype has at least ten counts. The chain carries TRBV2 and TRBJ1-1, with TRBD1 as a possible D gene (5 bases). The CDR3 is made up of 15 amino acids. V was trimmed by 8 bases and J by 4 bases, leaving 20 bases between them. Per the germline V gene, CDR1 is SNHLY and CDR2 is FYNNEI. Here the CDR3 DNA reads TGTGCCAGCCATTATTATAGGGGCGACCGCACTGAAGCTTTCTTT. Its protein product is CASHYYRGDRTEAFF.

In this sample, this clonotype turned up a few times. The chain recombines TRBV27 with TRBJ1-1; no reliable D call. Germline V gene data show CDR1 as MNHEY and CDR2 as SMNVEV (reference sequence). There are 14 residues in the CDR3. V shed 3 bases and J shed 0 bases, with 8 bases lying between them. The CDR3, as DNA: TGTGCCAGCAGTTTTGGAAGGATGAACACTGAAGCTTTCTTT. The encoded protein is CASSFGRMNTEAFF.

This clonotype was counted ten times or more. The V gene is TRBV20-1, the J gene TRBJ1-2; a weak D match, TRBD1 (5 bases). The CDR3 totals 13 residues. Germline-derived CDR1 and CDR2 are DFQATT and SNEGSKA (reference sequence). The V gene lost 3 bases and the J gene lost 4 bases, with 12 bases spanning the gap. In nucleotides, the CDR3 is TGCAGTGCTAGTGCGGGGGAGGGCTATGGCTACACCTTC. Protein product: CSASAGEGYGYTF.

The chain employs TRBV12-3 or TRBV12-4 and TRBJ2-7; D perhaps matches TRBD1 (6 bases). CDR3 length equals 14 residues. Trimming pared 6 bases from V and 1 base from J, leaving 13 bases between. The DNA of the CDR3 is TGTGCCAGCAGCGTGGCAGGGGCTTCCTACGAGCAGTACTTC. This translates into CASSVAGASYEQYF.

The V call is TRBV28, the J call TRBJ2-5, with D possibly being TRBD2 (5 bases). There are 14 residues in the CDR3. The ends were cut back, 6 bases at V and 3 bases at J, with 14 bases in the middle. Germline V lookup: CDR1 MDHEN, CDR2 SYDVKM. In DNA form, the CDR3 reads TGTGCCAGCAGAACCCCGAGGGTAAAAGAGACCCAGTACTTC. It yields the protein CASRTPRVKETQYF.

CDR3: CSATLGGEGNEQFF. In nucleotides, the CDR3 is TGCAGTGCTACTTTAGGTGGGGAAGGCAATGAGCAGTTCTTC. The rearrangement links TRBV20-1 to TRBJ2-1; D call uncertain. V was pared by 4 bases and J by 6 bases, with 16 bases between. CDR1 is DFQATT and CDR2 is SNEGSKA in the germline V gene (reference sequence). The CDR3 consists of 14 residues.

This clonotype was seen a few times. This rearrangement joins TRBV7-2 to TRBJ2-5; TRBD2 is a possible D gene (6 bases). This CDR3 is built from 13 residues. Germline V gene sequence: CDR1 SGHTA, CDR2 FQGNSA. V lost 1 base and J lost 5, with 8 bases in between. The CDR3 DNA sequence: TGTGCCAGCAGCTTAGATGCGGGGGAGACCCAGTACTTC. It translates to CASSLDAGETQYF.

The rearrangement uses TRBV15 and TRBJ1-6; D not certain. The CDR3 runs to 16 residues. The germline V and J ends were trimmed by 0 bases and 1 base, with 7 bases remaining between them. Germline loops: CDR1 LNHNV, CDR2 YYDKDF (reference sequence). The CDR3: CATSRDPQSYNSPLHF. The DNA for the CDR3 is TGTGCCACCAGCAGAGATCCTCAGTCCTATAATTCACCCCTCCACTTT.

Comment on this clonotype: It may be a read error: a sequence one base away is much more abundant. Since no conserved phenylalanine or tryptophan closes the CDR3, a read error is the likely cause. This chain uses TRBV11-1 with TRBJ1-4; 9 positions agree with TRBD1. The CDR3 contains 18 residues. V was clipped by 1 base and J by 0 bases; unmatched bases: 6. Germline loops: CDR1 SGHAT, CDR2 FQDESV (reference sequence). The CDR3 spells CASSLVGTGIPTNEKLFL. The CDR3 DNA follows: TGTGCCAGCAGCTTAGTGGGGACAGGGATCCCAACTAATGAAAAACTGTTTCTT.

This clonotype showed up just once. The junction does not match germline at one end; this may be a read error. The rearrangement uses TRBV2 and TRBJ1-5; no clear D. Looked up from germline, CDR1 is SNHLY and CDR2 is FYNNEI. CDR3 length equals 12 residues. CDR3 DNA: TGTGCCAGCAGTATAGGCAATCTGCCCCAGCATTTT. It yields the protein CASSIGNLPQHF.

The CDR3 coding sequence is TGTGCCAGCAGTTGGGGACTAGCGGGAGGTAGCTCTGGGGCCAACGTCCTGACTTTC. Translation gives CASSWGLAGGSSGANVLTF. The chain couples TRBV12-3 or TRBV12-4 to TRBJ2-6; 15 nucleotides agree with TRBD2. J was trimmed by 0 bases and V by 4 bases; bases with no gene match: 4. The CDR3 loop spans 19 amino acids.

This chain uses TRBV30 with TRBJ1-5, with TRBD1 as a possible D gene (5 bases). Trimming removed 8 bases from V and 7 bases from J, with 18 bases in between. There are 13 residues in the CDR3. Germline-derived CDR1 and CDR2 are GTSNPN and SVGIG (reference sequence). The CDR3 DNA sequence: TGTGCCCGGACGGTGGGGGGAGGACAGCCCCAGCATTTT. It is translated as CARTVGGGQPQHF.